These 6 T cell receptor beta chains originate from one sample sequenced in a study of Tregs in tolerant kidney transplant recipients. This table comes from immunoSEQ multiplex PCR, and its TCRdb copy is limited to in-frame clones, with some not included. This table holds approximately 49,000 clones. The sample was CD4+ T cells from blood, taken before the transplant. The receptors were gathered from a human donor who received a combined kidney and bone marrow transplant.

Note on this clone: The missing CDR3 end, 3 residues past where the read stops, is filled in from the germline J gene. This chain links TRBV10-3 with TRBJ2-5; D unclear. The CDR3 runs to 12 residues. The germline V gene encodes CDR1 ENHRY and CDR2 SYGVKD. Trimming took off 6 bases at V and 0 bases at J, with 5 bases between the two ends. Incomplete CDR3 DNA: TGTGCCATCAGCCAGGACCAAGAGACC. Translating gives CAISQDQET. The CDR3 as a whole reads CAISQDQETQYF.

Points on this clone: The read comes to an end 3 residues before the CDR3 does, leaving the germline J gene to fill in the end. The chain joins TRBV5-6 to TRBJ2-2, with D unclear. From germline, CDR1 is SGHDT and CDR2 YYEEEE. V was pared by 5 bases and J by 4 bases, with 6 bases between. The CDR3 covers 12 residues. CDR3 sequence: CASSTPTGELFF. The sequenced part of the CDR3 DNA is TGTGCCAGCAGTACACCCACCGGGGAG.

Comment on this clone: The CDR3 end falls 3 residues outside the read, so it is completed with the germline J gene. V gene TRBV20-1 combines with J gene TRBJ2-7; the D gene is possibly TRBD2 (7 bases). Germline assignment: CDR1 DFQATT and CDR2 SNEGSKA (reference sequence). The CDR3 sequence is 15 residues long. Trimming stripped 0 bases from V and 4 bases from J, with 16 bases between. This CDR3 reads CSARDEGGRGYEQYF. CDR3 bases read: TGCAGTGCTAGAGATGAGGGGGGGCGAGGATACGAG.

In regard to this clone: The read stops 3 residues short of the end of the CDR3; the missing end is completed from the germline J gene. The chain recombines TRBV30 with TRBJ2-7; D might be TRBD2 (6 bases). From germline, CDR1 is GTSNPN and CDR2 SVGIG (reference sequence). This CDR3 is built from 17 residues. Trimming left V 0 bases short and J 0 bases short, with 18 bases between. The CDR3 protein is CAWSVRGVREHSYEQYF. The sequenced CDR3 bases are TGTGCCTGGAGTGTCCGGGGAGTGCGGGAACACTCCTACGAG.

A note on this clone: The read ends 3 residues early relative to the CDR3; the germline J gene fills the gap. This chain uses TRBV10-3 with TRBJ2-7, with 9 bases lining up with TRBD1. The V and J ends lost 8 bases and 4 bases, in that order; junction bases with no gene match: 6. This CDR3 contains 13 residues. CDR1 is ENHRY and CDR2 is SYGVKD in the germline V gene. CDR3 protein: CAIGGTGKYEQYF. Partial CDR3 DNA: TGTGCCATCGGCGGGACAGGGAAATACGAG.

Notes on this clone: The read ends 3 residues early relative to the CDR3; the germline J gene fills the gap. The gene calls are TRBV7-3 and TRBJ2-2; TRBD1 matches 8 bases. The CDR3 has 15 amino acids. Trimming took 3 bases from V and 7 from J; bases not matched to a gene: 7. Germline V gene sequence: CDR1 SGHTA, CDR2 FQGTGA. Partial CDR3 DNA: TGTGCCAGCAGCTTTCGGCAGGGGGCTATCGGGGAG. Its translation: CASSFRQGAIGE. The full CDR3 protein reads CASSFRQGAIGELFF.